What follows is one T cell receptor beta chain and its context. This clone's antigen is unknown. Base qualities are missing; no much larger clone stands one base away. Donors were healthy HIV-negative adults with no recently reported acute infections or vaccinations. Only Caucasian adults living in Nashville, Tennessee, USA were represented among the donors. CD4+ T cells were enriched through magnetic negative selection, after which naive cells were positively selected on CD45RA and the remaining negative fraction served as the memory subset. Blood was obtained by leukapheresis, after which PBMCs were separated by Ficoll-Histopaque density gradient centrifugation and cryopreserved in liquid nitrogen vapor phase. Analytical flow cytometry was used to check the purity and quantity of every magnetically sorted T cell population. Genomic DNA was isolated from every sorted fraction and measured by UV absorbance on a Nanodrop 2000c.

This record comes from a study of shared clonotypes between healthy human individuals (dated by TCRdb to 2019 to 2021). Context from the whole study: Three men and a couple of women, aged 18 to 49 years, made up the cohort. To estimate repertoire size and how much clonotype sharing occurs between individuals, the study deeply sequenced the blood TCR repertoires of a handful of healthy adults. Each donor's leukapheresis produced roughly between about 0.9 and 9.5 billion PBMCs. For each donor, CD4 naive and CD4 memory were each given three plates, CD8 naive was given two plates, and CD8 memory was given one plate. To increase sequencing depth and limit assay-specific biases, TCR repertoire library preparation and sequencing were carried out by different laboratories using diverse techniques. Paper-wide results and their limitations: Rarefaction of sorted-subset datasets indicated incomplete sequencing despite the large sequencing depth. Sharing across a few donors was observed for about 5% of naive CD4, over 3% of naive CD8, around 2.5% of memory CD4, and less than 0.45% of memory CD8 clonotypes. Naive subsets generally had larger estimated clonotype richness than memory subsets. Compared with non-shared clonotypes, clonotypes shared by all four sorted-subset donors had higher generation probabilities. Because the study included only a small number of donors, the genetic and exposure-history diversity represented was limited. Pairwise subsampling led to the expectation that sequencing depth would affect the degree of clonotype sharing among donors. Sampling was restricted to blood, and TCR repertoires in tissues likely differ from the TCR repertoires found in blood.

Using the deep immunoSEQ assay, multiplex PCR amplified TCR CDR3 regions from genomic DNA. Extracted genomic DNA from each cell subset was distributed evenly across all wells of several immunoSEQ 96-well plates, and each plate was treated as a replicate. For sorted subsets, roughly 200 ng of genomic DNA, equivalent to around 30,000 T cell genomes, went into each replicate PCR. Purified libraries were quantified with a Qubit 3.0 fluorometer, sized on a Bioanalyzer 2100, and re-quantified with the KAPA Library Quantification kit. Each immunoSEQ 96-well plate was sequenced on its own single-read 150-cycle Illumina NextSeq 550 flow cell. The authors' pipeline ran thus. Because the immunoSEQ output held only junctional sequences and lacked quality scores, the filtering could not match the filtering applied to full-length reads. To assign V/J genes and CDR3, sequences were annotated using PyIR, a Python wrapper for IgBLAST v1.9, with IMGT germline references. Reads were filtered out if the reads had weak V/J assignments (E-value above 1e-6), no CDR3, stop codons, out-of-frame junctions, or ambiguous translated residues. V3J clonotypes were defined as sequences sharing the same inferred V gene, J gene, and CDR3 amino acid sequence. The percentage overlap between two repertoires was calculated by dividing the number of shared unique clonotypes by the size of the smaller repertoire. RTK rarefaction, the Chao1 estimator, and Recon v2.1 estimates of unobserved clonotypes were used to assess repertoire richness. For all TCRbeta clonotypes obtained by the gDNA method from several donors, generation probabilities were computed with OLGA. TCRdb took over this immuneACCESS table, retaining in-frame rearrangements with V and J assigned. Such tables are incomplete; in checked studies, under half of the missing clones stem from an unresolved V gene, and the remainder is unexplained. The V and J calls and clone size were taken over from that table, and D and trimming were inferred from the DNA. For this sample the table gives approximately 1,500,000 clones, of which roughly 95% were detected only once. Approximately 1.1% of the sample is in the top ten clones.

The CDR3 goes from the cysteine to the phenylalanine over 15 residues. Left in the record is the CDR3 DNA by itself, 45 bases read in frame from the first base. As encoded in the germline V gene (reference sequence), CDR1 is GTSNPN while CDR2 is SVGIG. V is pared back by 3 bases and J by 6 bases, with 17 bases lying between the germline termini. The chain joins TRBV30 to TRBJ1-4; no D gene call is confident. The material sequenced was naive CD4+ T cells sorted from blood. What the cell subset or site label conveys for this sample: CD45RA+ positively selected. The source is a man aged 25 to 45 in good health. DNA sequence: TGTGCCTGGAGCCCAGCGGGGTTTCGAGATGAAAAACTGTTTTTT. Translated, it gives CAWSPAGFRDEKLFF.